Sequencing of this T cell receptor beta chain was carried out in a study of shared clonotypes between healthy human individuals (TCRdb year 2020). A note on the overall study: The cohort included three men and two women between 18 and 49 years of age. For each donor, three plates each were used for CD4 naive and CD4 memory, two plates were used for CD8 naive, and one plate was used for CD8 memory. The study deeply sequenced blood TCR repertoires of five healthy adults to estimate repertoire size and the extent of clonotype sharing between individuals. To increase sequencing depth and limit assay-specific biases, different laboratories used diverse techniques to prepare libraries and sequence TCR repertoires. Between about 0.94 and 8.9 billion PBMCs per donor were obtained by leukapheresis. Broader findings and caveats from the paper: Higher generation probabilities were observed for clonotypes shared by all four sorted-subset donors than for non-shared clonotypes. Because the study included a small number of donors, the genetic and exposure-history diversity represented was limited. Rarefaction of sorted-subset datasets indicated incomplete sequencing despite the large sequencing depth. Sampling was limited to blood, and TCR repertoires in tissue likely differ from TCR repertoires in blood. Estimated clonotype richness was generally larger for naive than for memory subsets. Pairwise subsampling led to the expectation that sequencing depth would affect the degree of clonotype sharing among donors. Sharing across four donors was observed for around 5% of naive CD4, less than 4% of naive CD8, roughly 2.4% of memory CD4, and about 0.4% of memory CD8 clonotypes.

CD8 naive samples were CD45RO-negative cells positively selected for CCR7, giving a CD45RA+CCR7+ population that excluded TemRA cells. The donors were healthy, HIV-negative adults who had no recently reported acute infections or vaccinations. Every donor was a Caucasian adult residing in Nashville, Tennessee, USA. Blood was collected by leukapheresis, and PBMCs were isolated by Ficoll-Histopaque density gradient centrifugation and then cryopreserved in liquid nitrogen vapor phase. Purity and quantity of every magnetically sorted T cell population were checked by analytical flow cytometry. From each sorted fraction, genomic DNA was isolated and quantified by UV absorbance on a Nanodrop 2000c. In the case of this clone: No cognate antigen has been identified for it. No quality values exist for individual bases; no much larger clone is one base distant.

Via the germline V gene, CDR1 is MGHRA and CDR2 YSYEKL. The CDR3 measures 15 amino acids from cysteine to phenylalanine. Of the read, only the CDR3 DNA is kept; its 45 bases are in frame from base 1. V and J are truncated by 4 bases and 3 bases respectively, leaving an intervening sequence of 15 bases. TCR CDR3 regions were amplified from genomic DNA by multiplex PCR using the deep immunoSEQ assay. For each cell subset, the extracted genomic DNA was distributed evenly across all wells of several immunoSEQ 96-well plates, and each plate served as one replicate. Each replicate PCR for sorted subsets received 150 to 250 ng genomic DNA, equal to 30,000 or so T cell genomes. Purified libraries were quantified with a Qubit 3.0 fluorometer, sized on a Bioanalyzer 2100, and re-quantified with the KAPA Library Quantification kit. Each immunoSEQ 96-well plate was sequenced on its own single-read 150-cycle Illumina NextSeq 550 flow cell. Per the authors' processing: Because the immunoSEQ output included only junctional sequences and no quality scores, the filtering could not be the same as the filtering used for full-length reads. To assign V/J genes and CDR3, sequences were annotated against IMGT germline references using PyIR, a Python wrapper for IgBLAST v1.9. Any read was removed if the V/J assignment was weak (E-value above 1e-6), the CDR3 was missing, or the read contained stop codons, out-of-frame junctions, or ambiguous translated residues. V3J clonotypes were defined as sequences sharing the same inferred V gene, J gene, and CDR3 amino acid sequence. To compute the percentage overlap between repertoires, the number of shared unique clonotypes was divided by the size of the smaller repertoire. Repertoire richness was assessed with RTK rarefaction, the Chao1 estimator, and Recon v2.1 estimates of unobserved clonotypes. Generation probabilities were computed with OLGA for all TCRbeta clonotypes obtained by the gDNA method from a few donors. TCRdb stores this immuneACCESS table with in-frame sequences only. Part of the clones is absent; in the studies checked, under half of the shortfall reflects unresolved V genes, and no reason is known for the rest. V, J and clone size reflect that table, while D and trimming were determined from the DNA. In all, the sample holds about 580,000 clones, and 95% to 98% of those were seen once. The ten largest clones take up 0.3% to 0.35% of the sample.

Recombination connected TRBV4-1 to TRBJ1-1; a tentative D call is TRBD1 (5 bases match). Sequencing used naive CD8+ T cells sorted from blood. The meaning of the sample's cell subset or site label: CD45RA+CCR7+. This sequence originates from a man younger than 40 in good health. The DNA sequence reads TGCGCCAGCAGCCCCCCCAGCAGGGTGGACACTGAAGCTTTCTTT. This encodes CASSPPSRVDTEAFF.